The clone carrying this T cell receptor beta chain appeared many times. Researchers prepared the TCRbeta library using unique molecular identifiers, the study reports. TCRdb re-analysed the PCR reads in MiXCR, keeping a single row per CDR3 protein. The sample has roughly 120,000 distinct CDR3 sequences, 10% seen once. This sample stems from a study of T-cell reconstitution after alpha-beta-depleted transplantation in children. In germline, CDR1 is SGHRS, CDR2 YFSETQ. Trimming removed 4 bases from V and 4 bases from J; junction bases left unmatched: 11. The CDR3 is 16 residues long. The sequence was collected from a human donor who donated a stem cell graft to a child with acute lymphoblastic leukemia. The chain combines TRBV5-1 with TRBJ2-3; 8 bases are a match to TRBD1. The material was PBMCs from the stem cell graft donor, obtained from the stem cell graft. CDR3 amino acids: CASSERQGLRSDTQYF. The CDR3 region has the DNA TGCGCCAGCAGCGAACGACAGGGGCTGAGGTCAGATACGCAGTATTTT.